This T cell receptor beta chain was recorded in a study of cytomegalovirus exposure and HLA in healthy donors. This clone was seen just once. The antigen is not known. The table came from immunoSEQ multiplex PCR; TCRdb's copy has only in-frame clones and leaves some out. The sample shows a few hundred thousand clones, nearly 90% of them seen only once. V was cut by 2 bases and J by 7 bases, with 11 bases left in between. CDR1 is SQVTM, CDR2 ANQGSEA, per germline. This CDR3 has 12 amino acids. Separate from the approximately 730-subject first cohort, the 120-subject validation cohort was the one that the donors belonged to. Study conclusions and caveats: A few CMV-associated chains were confirmed in vitro to be specific for CMV antigens. The dataset shows that most TCR sequences were rare, while some public TCRs occurred in many donors.

The sequenced material came from PBMCs. The TCR sequence derives from a woman under 30 in good health and CMV-seronegative. The chain combines TRBV29-1 with TRBJ1-2; perhaps TRBD1 as D (6 bases). CDR3 sequence: CSVEPGAGGYTF. CDR3 bases: TGCAGCGTTGAACCAGGGGCGGGTGGCTACACCTTC.